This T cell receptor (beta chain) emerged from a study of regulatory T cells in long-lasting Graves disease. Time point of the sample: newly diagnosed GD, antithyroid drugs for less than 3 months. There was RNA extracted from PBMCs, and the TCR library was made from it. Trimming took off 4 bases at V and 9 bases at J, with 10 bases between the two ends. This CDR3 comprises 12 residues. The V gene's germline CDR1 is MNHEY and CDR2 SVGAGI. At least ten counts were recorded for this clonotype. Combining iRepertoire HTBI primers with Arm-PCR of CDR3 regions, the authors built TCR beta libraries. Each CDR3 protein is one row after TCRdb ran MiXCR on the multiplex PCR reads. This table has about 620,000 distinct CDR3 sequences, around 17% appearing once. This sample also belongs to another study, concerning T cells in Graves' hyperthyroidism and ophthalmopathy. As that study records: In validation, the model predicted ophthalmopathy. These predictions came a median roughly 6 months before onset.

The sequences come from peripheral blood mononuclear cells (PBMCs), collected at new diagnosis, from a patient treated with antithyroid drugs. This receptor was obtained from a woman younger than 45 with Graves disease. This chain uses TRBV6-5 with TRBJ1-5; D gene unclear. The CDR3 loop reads CASSSTRWPQHF. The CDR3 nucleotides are TGTGCCAGCAGTTCCACCCGGTGGCCCCAGCATTTT.